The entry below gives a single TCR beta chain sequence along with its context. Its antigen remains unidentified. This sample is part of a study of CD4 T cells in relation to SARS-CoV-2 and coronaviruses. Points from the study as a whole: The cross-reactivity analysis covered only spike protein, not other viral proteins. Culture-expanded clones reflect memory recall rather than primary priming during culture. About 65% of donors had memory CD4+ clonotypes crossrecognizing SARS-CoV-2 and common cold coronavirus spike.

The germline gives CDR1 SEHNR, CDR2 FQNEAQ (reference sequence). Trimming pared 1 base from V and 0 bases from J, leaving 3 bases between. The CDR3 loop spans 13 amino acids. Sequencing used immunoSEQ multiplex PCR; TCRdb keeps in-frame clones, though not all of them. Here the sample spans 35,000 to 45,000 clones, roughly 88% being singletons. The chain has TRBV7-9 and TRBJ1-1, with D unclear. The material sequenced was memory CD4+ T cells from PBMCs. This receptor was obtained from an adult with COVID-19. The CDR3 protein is CASSLDLNTEAFF. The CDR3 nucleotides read TGTGCCAGCAGCTTAGACTTGAACACTGAAGCTTTCTTT.